These 13 T cell receptor beta chains were sequenced from one sample in a study of T cells in Graves' hyperthyroidism and ophthalmopathy (dated by TCRdb to about 2019). The library relied on multiplex PCR. Sequencing used an Illumina HiSeq 2000. The TCR beta CDR3 regions were amplified from RNA transcripts. A first-round RT-PCR of the TCR CDR3 used the HTBI primer set with the Qiagen OneStep RT-PCR kit. TCRdb itself trimmed the public reads at Q25 with fastp, ran MiXCR and retained productive beta chains. Rows are combined by CDR3 protein, so each entry shows the most common genes and DNA. The sample data list about 530,000 distinct CDR3 sequences, and roughly 17% of these were observed just once. The ten most abundant clones make up 17% of the sample. Sample: blood. The receptors here all came from a woman under 30 with Graves' ophthalmopathy.

The chain has TRBV20-1 and TRBJ2-7, with D possibly being TRBD2 (6 bases). The CDR3 runs to 13 residues. The V and J ends lost 1 base and 3 bases respectively, with 10 bases between them. The germline V gene encodes CDR1 DFQATT and CDR2 SNEGSKA (reference sequence). This CDR3 reads CSARVGGGYEQYF. The CDR3 coding sequence is TGCAGTGCTAGAGTTGGGGGAGGCTACGAGCAGTACTTC.

With respect to this clonotype: A much bigger clone sits one base away, suggesting this may be a read error. This rearrangement joins TRBV28 to TRBJ2-1, with 11 positions matching TRBD1. The length of the CDR3 is 20 residues. The germline gives CDR1 MDHEN, CDR2 SYDVKM. V lost 5 bases, J lost 2 bases, and 17 bases stayed unmatched. The CDR3 bases are TGTGCCAGCAGTCCGATAACCGGGACAGGGGGAAGTTTTCCCTACAATGAGCAGTTCTTC. Amino acid sequence: CASSPITGTGGSFPYNEQFF. The entire variable domain, with the rest obtained from reference TRBV28 and TRBJ2-1, is as follows: DVKVTQSSRYLVKRTGEKVFLECVQDMDHENMFWYRQDPGLGLRLIYFSYDVKMKEKGDIPEGYSVSREKKERFSLILESASTNQTSMYLCASSPITGTGGSFPYNEQFFGPGTRLTVL.

This clonotype was counted a few times. The chain uses TRBV3-1 and TRBJ2-1, with D unclear. The CDR3 totals 12 residues. From germline, CDR1 is LGHDT and CDR2 YNNKEL (reference sequence). Trimming shortened V by 5 bases and J by 8 bases, and 10 bases separated the two germline ends. CDR3 sequence reads: CASSYNRDEQFF. CDR3 in DNA: TGTGCCAGCAGCTACAATAGAGATGAGCAGTTCTTC.

In DNA form, the CDR3 reads TGTGCCAGCAGCCTCAGGCTTGAGCAGTTCTTC. Translation: CASSLRLEQFF. This chain uses TRBV6-1 with TRBJ2-1; no firm D call. CDR3 length equals 11 residues. The germline V and J ends were trimmed by 6 bases and 9 bases, with 9 bases remaining between them. Germline V gene sequence: CDR1 MNHNS, CDR2 SASEGT.

Many counts were recorded for this clonotype. V is TRBV20-1 and J is TRBJ1-5; no clear D gene. V shed 3 bases and J shed 5 bases, with 8 bases lying between them. This CDR3 is 12 amino acids long. CDR1 is DFQATT, CDR2 SNEGSKA, per germline (reference sequence). CDR3 loop: CSASADHQPQHF. The CDR3 DNA sequence: TGCAGTGCTAGTGCGGATCATCAGCCCCAGCATTTT.

This clonotype appeared many times. This rearrangement joins TRBV28 to TRBJ1-5, with a weak D call TRBD1 (6 bases). V lost 2 bases and J lost 2, with 10 bases in between. Germline values: CDR1 MDHEN, CDR2 SYDVKM. This CDR3 contains 15 residues. For the CDR3, the DNA is TGTGCCAGCAGTTTAGGGGGGGCGGGCAATCAGCCCCAGCATTTT. Protein: CASSLGGAGNQPQHF.

In its sample, this clonotype was seen a few times. The chain combines TRBV19 with TRBJ2-2, with 11 positions matching TRBD2. The CDR3 runs 17 residues. Per germline, CDR1 LNHDA and CDR2 SQIVND (reference sequence). V was pared by 3 bases and J by 4 bases, with 7 bases of the junction left unmatched. CDR3 loop: CASSIASGGRPTGELFF. CDR3 nucleotides: TGTGCCAGTAGTATTGCTAGCGGGGGGCGACCCACCGGGGAGCTGTTTTTT.

This clonotype was detected only a few times. The V and J genes are TRBV10-1 and TRBJ1-5; 9 bases are shared with TRBD1. Germline lookup yields CDR1 WNHNN and CDR2 SYGVQD (reference sequence). Germline trimming cut 6 bases from V and 3 bases from J; bases unmatched to any gene: 15. This CDR3 has 18 amino acids. The DNA for the CDR3 is TGCGCCAGCAGCGCCGGGACAGGGTTATTCGCTTTCAATCAGCCCCAGCATTTT. Its protein product is CASSAGTGLFAFNQPQHF.

The chain combines TRBV27 with TRBJ1-1; D remains ambiguous. V was shortened by 6 bases and J by 1 base, with 9 bases between the two germline ends. Germline values: CDR1 MNHEY, CDR2 SMNVEV (reference sequence). The length of the CDR3 is 13 residues. This CDR3 reads CASRDGENTEAFF. In nucleotides, the CDR3 is TGTGCCAGCAGGGACGGGGAGAACACTGAAGCTTTCTTT.

At least ten counts were recorded for this clonotype. The chain employs TRBV7-9 and TRBJ2-1; 10 bases are shared with TRBD1. The CDR3 is 15 amino acids. CDR1 and CDR2 from the germline V gene are SEHNR and FQNEAQ (reference sequence). V lost 4 bases and J lost 5; bases outside the gene matches: 5. CDR3 in amino acids: CASSSAGQGNNEQFF. The CDR3 DNA follows: TGTGCCAGCAGCTCGGCGGGACAGGGGAACAATGAGCAGTTCTTC. The full variable domain, its missing parts supplied by reference TRBV7-9 and TRBJ2-1, is DTGVSQNPRHKITKRGQNVTFRCDPISEHNRLYWYRQTLGQGPEFLTYFQNEAQLEKSRLLSDRFSAERPKGSFSTLEIQRTEQGDSAMYLCASSSAGQGNNEQFFGPGTRLTVL.

This clonotype showed up many times. This sequence joins TRBV29-1 and TRBJ1-2; TRBD1 might be the D (5 bases). Germline assignment: CDR1 SQVTM and CDR2 ANQGSEA. The CDR3 spans 14 residues. V was shortened by 3 bases and J by 0 bases, with 11 bases between the two germline ends. The CDR3 DNA sequence: TGCAGCGTTGAGAGGGACGGAGCTAACTATGGCTACACCTTC. Its translation: CSVERDGANYGYTF.

This clonotype came up many times. This chain joins TRBV29-1 and TRBJ2-1, with a weak D call TRBD2 (6 bases). The germline V and J ends were trimmed by 3 bases and 5 bases, with 14 bases remaining between them. Germline CDR1 reads SQVTM; CDR2 reads ANQGSEA. The CDR3 has 14 amino acids. CDR3 coding DNA: TGCAGCGTTGATCTACTAGCCGGGAACAATGAGCAGTTCTTC. As protein: CSVDLLAGNNEQFF.

This clonotype was picked up many times. This chain connects TRBV13 to TRBJ2-1; TRBD2 aligns across 10 bases. The CDR3 consists of 15 residues. V shed 8 bases, J shed 7 bases, and the junction held 11 bases outside the gene matches. Germline CDR1 PRHDT, CDR2 FYEKMQ (reference sequence). The CDR3 is CASVPPGLAKNEQFF. CDR3 nucleotides: TGTGCCAGCGTCCCTCCGGGACTAGCGAAAAATGAGCAGTTCTTC. Full variable domain (missing parts from reference TRBV13 and TRBJ2-1): AAGVIQSPRHLIKEKRETATLKCYPIPRHDTVYWYQQGPGQDPQFLISFYEKMQSDKGSIPDRFSAQQFSDYHSELNMSSLELGDSALYFCASVPPGLAKNEQFFGPGTRLTVL.